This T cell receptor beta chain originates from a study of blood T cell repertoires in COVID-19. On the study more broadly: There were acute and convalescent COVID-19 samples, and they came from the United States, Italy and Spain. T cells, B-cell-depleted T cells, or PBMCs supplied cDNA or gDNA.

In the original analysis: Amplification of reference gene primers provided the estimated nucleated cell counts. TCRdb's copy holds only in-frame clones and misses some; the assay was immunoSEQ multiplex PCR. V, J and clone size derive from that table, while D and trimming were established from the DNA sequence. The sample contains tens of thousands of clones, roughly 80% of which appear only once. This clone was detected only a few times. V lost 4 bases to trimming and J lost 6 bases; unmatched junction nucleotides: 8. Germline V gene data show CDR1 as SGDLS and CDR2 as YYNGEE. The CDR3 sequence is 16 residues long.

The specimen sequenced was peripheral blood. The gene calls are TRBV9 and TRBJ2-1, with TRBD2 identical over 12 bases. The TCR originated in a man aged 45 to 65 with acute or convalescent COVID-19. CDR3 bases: TGTGCCAGCAGCCCCCGCCTAGCGGGAGGGGTCAATGAGCAGTTCTTC. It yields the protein CASSPRLAGGVNEQFF. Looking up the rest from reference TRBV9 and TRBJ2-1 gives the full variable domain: DSGVTQTPKHLITATGQRVTLRCSPRSGDLSVYWYQQSLDQGLQFLIQYYNGEERAKGNILERFSAQQFPDLHSELNLSSLELGDSALYFCASSPRLAGGVNEQFFGPGTRLTVL.